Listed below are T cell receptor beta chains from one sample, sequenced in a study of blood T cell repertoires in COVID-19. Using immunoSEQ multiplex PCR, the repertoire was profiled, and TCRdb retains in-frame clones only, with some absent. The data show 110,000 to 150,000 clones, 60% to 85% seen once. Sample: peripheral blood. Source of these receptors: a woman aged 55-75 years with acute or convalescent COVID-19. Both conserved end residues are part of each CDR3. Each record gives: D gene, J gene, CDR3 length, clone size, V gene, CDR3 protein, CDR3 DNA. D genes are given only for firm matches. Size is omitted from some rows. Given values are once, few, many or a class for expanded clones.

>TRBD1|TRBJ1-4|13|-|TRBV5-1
CASKPQGDEKLFF
TGCGCCAGTAAACCCCAGGGGGATGAAAAACTGTTTTTT
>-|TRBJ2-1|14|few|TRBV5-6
CASIQGFSYNEQFF
TGTGCCAGCATACAGGGCTTCTCCTACAATGAGCAGTTCTTC
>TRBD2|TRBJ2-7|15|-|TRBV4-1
CASSQGAGDPYEQYF
TGCGCCAGCAGCCAAGGAGCGGGAGACCCCTACGAGCAGTACTTC
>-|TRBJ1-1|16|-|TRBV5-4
CASSVAGAPPWDEAFF
TGTGCCAGCAGCGTTGCAGGGGCCCCTCCCTGGGATGAAGCTTTCTTT
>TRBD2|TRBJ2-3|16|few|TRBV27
CASSSLAGQGTDTQYF
TGTGCCAGCAGTTCCCTAGCGGGACAAGGCACAGATACGCAGTATTTT
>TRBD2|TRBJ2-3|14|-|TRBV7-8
CASSLGGRLDTQYF
TGTGCCAGCAGCCTAGGCGGGAGGCTCGATACGCAGTATTTT
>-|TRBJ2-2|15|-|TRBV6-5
CASHGQGHPTGELFF
TGTGCCAGCCACGGCCAGGGGCACCCAACCGGGGAGCTGTTTTTT
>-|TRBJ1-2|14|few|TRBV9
CASSGGPHNYGYTF
TGTGCCAGCAGCGGGGGGCCCCATAACTATGGCTACACCTTC
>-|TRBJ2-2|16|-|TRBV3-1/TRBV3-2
CASSQGVAETTGELFF
TGTGCCAGCAGCCAAGGGGTAGCGGAGACCACCGGGGAGCTGTTTTTT
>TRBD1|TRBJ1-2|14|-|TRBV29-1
CSVVGYRGEGGYTF
TGCAGCGTTGTTGGGTACAGGGGGGAGGGTGGCTACACCTTC
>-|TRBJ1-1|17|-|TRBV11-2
CASSLFSGRIKGTEAFF
TGTGCCAGCAGCTTATTTTCAGGGCGGATTAAGGGGACTGAAGCTTTCTTT
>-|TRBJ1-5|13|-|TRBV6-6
CASSLDSTQPQHF
TGTGCCAGCAGCCTCGACAGTACTCAGCCCCAGCATTTT
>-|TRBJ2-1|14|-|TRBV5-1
CASGPAGSSNEQFF
TGCGCCAGCGGCCCGGCGGGAAGTAGCAATGAGCAGTTCTTC
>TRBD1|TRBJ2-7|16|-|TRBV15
CATSRGGTGSSYEQYF
TGTGCCACCAGCAGAGGGGGGACAGGGAGCTCCTACGAGCAGTACTTC
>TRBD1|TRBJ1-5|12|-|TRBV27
CATGQGTQPQHF
TGTGCCACCGGACAGGGAACTCAGCCCCAGCATTTT
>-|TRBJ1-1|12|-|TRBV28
CASSLSGMEAFF
TGTGCCAGCAGCTTGTCAGGGATGGAAGCTTTCTTT
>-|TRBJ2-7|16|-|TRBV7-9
CASSDRSGFDSYEQYF
TGTGCCAGCAGCGACCGCTCAGGGTTCGATTCCTACGAGCAGTACTTC
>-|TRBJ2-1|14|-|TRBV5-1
CASSLASGSNEQFF
TGCGCCAGCAGCTTGGCCTCCGGGAGCAATGAGCAGTTCTTC
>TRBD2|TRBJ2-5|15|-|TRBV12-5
CASGFGTSGGETQYF
TGTGCTAGTGGTTTTGGGACTAGCGGTGGAGAGACCCAGTACTTC
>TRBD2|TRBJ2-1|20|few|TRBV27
CASSSPRTSGRRSSYNEQFF
TGTGCCAGCAGTTCCCCCCGGACTAGCGGGAGAAGGAGCTCCTACAATGAGCAGTTCTTC
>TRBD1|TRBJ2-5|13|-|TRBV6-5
CASRPTGLETQYF
TGTGCCAGCAGGCCGACAGGGTTAGAGACCCAGTACTTC
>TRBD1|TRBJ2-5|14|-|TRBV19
CASKGQGLQETQYF
TGTGCCAGTAAAGGACAGGGCCTTCAAGAGACCCAGTACTTC
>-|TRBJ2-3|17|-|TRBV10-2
CASSGAPPSRGTDTQYF
TGCGCCAGCAGTGGAGCCCCTCCCTCTCGGGGGACAGATACGCAGTATTTT